The 7 T cell receptor beta chains given below trace back to one sample, sequenced in a study of blood T cell repertoires in COVID-19. Libraries were prepared by immunoSEQ multiplex PCR; TCRdb keeps only in-frame clonotypes and omits some of them. The sample lists 110,000 to 150,000 clones; 80% to 85% were seen once. The source material was peripheral blood. These receptor sequences come from a human donor in a cohort sampled during active COVID-19.

The genes are TRBV28 and TRBJ1-1; possibly TRBD1 for D (6 bases). The CDR3 spans 15 residues. CDR1 and CDR2 (germline): MDHEN, SYDVKM. Trimming took off 5 bases at V and 5 bases at J, with 18 bases between the two ends. The CDR3 reads CASSTRTVRATEAFF. Here the CDR3 DNA reads TGTGCCAGCAGTACTCGGACAGTTAGGGCGACTGAAGCTTTCTTT.

This clone was observed once. The CDR3 region has the DNA TGTGCCAGCAGCGGGAGCTCCTACGAGCAGTACTTC. This sequence encodes CASSGSSYEQYF. The chain links TRBV7-6 to TRBJ2-7, with a possible D match to TRBD2 (5 bases). Germline loops: CDR1 SGHVS, CDR2 FNYEAQ. CDR3 length equals 12 residues. V lost 5 bases, J lost 0 bases, and 5 bases lay in between.

V is TRBV11-3 and J is TRBJ2-5; D is unclear. Germline CDR1 SGHNT, CDR2 YENEEA. This CDR3 spans 14 amino acids. Trimming removed 2 bases at V and 7 bases at J, with 14 bases between. The CDR3 coding sequence is TGTGCCAGCAGCTTAACCACCCATTCAGGGACCCAGTACTTC. Protein product: CASSLTTHSGTQYF. Filled out from reference TRBV11-3 and TRBJ2-5, the complete variable domain reads EAGVVQSPRYKIIEKKQPVAFWCNPISGHNTLYWYLQNLGQGPELLIRYENEEAVDDSQLPKDRFSAERLKGVDSTLKIQPAELGDSAVYLCASSLTTHSGTQYFGPGTRLLVL.

The V gene is TRBV7-9, the J gene TRBJ1-6; no reliable D call. V lost 5 bases, J lost 10 bases, and 12 bases lay in between. Germline values: CDR1 SEHNR, CDR2 FQNEAQ (reference sequence). CDR3 length: 13 residues. Here the CDR3 DNA reads TGTGCCAGCAGCCCGGGTGGAGGGTCACCCCTCCACTTT. It is translated as CASSPGGGSPLHF. Complete variable domain (other parts from reference TRBV7-9 and TRBJ1-6): DTGVSQNPRHKITKRGQNVTFRCDPISEHNRLYWYRQTLGQGPEFLTYFQNEAQLEKSRLLSDRFSAERPKGSFSTLEIQRTEQGDSAMYLCASSPGGGSPLHFGNGTRLTVT.

This clone was observed a few times. The chain has TRBV5-1 and TRBJ2-7; 9 nucleotides line up with TRBD1. The germline V gene encodes CDR1 SGHRS and CDR2 YFSETQ. V shed 5 bases and J 2 bases; nucleotides not matched to a gene: 8. The CDR3 contains 15 residues. The CDR3 is CASSRGQGPTYEQYF. The CDR3 DNA follows: TGCGCCAGCAGTCGGGGACAGGGCCCTACCTACGAGCAGTACTTC. The whole variable domain, remainder taken from reference TRBV5-1 and TRBJ2-7, is KAGVTQTPRYLIKTRGQQVTLSCSPISGHRSVSWYQQTPGQGLQFLFEYFSETQRNKGNFPGRFSGRQFSNSRSEMNVSTLELGDSALYLCASSRGQGPTYEQYFGPGTRLTVT.

This clone was seen once. The genes are TRBV5-1 and TRBJ2-1; 7 nucleotides match TRBD2. This CDR3 is 14 amino acids long. The V and J ends lost 0 bases and 3 bases, in that order; junction bases with no gene match: 0. CDR1 and CDR2 (germline): SGHRS, YFSETQ. CDR3 region: CASSLGGSYNEQFF. CDR3 sequence (DNA): TGCGCCAGCAGCTTGGGCGGGAGCTACAATGAGCAGTTCTTC.

This chain connects TRBV9 to TRBJ2-7; D remains unclear. The CDR3 covers 14 residues. Germline V gene sequence: CDR1 SGDLS, CDR2 YYNGEE. Trimming stripped 0 bases from V and 1 base from J, with 8 bases between. The CDR3 DNA sequence: TGTGCCAGCAGCGTAGCGGAGCATTCCTACGAGCAGTACTTC. This encodes CASSVAEHSYEQYF.